The present entry profiles one T cell receptor (beta chain) with its context. Its cognate antigen has yet to be identified. No much larger clonotype is one base removed from it; base qualities were not supplied. The sample originates from a study of T cell changes during pregnancy in multiple sclerosis (dated by TCRdb to the late 2010s). Regarding the research as a whole: The study examined how the T cell repertoire changed over the course of pregnancy in women with multiple sclerosis.

The CDR3 holds 13 amino acids from the cysteine to the phenylalanine. Of all the DNA, just the CDR3 is kept, 39 bases in frame from base 1. V is pared back by 3 bases and J by 6 bases, with 13 bases lying between the germline termini. CDR1 and CDR2 were assigned from the germline V gene (reference sequence) as GTSNPN and SVGIG. Preparation of the library involved the immunoSEQ multiplex PCR assay. This is the immuneACCESS table as TCRdb keeps it, with only in-frame sequences that have V and J called. A part of the clones is gone; compared with another copy, unresolved V genes explain less than half, and the rest is unexplained. The sample includes approximately 41,000 clones, with 75% to 90% observed a single time. The top ten constitute 1% to 1.5% of the sample.

This specimen was CD4+ T cells from peripheral blood mononuclear cells, taken in the first trimester of pregnancy. This chain is built from TRBV30 and TRBJ2-3; a weak D assignment points to TRBD1 (5 bases agree). This receptor was identified in a female donor with multiple sclerosis, enrolled in a pregnancy study. The CDR3 reads CAWRSGRWDTQYF. The DNA sequence reads TGTGCCTGGAGGTCAGGGCGTTGGGATACGCAGTATTTT.